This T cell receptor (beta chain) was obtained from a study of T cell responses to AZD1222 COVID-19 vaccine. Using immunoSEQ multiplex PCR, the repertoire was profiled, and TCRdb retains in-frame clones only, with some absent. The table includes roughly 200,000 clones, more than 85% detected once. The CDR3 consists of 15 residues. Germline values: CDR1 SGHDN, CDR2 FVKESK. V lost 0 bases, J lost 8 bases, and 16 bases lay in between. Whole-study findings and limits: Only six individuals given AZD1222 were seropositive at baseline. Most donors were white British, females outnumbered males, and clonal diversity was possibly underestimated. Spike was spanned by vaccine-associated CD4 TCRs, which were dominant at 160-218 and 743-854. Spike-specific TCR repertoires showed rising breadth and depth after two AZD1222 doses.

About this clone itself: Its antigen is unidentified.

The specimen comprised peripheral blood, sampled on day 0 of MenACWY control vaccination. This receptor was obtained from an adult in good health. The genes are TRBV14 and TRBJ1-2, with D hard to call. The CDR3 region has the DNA TGTGCCAGCAGCCAAGATTCGAGCCGAGGATCGGGCTACACCTTC. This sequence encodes CASSQDSSRGSGYTF.